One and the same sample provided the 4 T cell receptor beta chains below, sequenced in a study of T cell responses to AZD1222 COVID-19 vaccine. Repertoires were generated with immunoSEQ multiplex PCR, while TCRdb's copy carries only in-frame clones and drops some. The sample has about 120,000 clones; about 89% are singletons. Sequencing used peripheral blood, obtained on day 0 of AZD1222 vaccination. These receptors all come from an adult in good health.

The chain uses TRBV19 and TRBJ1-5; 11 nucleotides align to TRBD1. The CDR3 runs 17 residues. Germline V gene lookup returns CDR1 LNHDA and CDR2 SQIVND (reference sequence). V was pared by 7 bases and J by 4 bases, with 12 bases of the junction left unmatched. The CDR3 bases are TGTGCCAGTACCAAAGGGGTAGGGGACAGGGGGAATCAGCCCCAGCATTTT. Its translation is CASTKGVGDRGNQPQHF.

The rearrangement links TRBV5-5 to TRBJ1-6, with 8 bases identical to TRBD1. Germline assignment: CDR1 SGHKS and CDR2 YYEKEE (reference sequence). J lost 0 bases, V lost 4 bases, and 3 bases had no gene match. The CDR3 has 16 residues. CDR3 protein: CASSGDRGSYNSPLHF. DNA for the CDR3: TGTGCCAGCAGCGGAGACAGGGGCTCCTATAATTCACCCCTCCACTTT. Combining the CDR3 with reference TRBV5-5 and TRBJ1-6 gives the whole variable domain DAGVTQSPTHLIKTRGQQVTLRCSPISGHKSVSWYQQVLGQGPQFIFQYYEKEERGRGNFPDRFSARQFPNYSSELNVNALLLGDSALYLCASSGDRGSYNSPLHFGNGTRLTVT.

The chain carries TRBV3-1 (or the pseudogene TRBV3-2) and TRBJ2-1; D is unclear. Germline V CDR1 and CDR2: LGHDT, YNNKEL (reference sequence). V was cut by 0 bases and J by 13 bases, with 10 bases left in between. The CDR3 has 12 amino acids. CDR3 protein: CASSQDKGLQFF. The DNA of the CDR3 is TGTGCCAGCAGCCAAGATAAGGGTCTACAGTTCTTC.

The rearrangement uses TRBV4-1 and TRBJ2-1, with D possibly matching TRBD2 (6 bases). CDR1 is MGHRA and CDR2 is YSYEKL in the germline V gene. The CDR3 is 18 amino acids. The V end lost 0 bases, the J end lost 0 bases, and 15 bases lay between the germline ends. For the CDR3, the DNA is TGCGCCAGCAGCCAAGAACCGGCTAGCGCGAGCTCCTACAATGAGCAGTTCTTC. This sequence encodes CASSQEPASASSYNEQFF.